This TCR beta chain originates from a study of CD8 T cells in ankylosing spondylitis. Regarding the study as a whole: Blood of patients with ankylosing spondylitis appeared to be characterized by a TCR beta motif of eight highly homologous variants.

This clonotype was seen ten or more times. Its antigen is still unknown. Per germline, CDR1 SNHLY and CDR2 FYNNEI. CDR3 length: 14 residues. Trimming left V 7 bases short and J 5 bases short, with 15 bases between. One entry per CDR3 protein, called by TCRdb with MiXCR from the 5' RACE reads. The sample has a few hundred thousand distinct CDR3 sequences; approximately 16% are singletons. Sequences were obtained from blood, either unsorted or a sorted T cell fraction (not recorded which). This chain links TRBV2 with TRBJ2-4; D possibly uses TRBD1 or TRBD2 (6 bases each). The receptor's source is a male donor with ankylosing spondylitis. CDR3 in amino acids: CASIRGLEENIQYF. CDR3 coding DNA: TGTGCCAGCATTCGGGGGCTGGAGGAAAACATTCAGTACTTC.